A single sample is the source of the 22 T cell receptor beta chains below, sequenced in a study of cytomegalovirus exposure and HLA in healthy donors. Profiled with immunoSEQ multiplex PCR; TCRdb holds only in-frame clones, not every one. This sample has 150,000 or so clones; around 83% occur once, and the top ten carry over 2%. Sequencing input: PBMCs. Receptors were obtained from a human donor in good health.

The rearrangement joins TRBV6-4 to TRBJ2-3, with TRBD2 matching over 12 bases. Germline V gene sequence: CDR1 MRHNA, CDR2 SNTAGT. V gave up 0 bases and J gave up 4 bases; unmatched junction bases: 5. The CDR3 is 17 residues long. CDR3: CASSDSGLAGGADTQYF. Written as DNA, the CDR3 is TGTGCCAGCAGTGACTCCGGGCTAGCGGGAGGGGCAGATACGCAGTATTTT.

The genes are TRBV27 and TRBJ1-2; D unresolved. The V gene's germline CDR1 is MNHEY and CDR2 SMNVEV (reference sequence). The V gene lost 5 bases and the J gene lost 7 bases, with 11 bases spanning the gap. The CDR3 totals 12 residues. Here the CDR3 DNA reads TGTGCCAGCAGTCCCGACAACCGTGGCTACACCTTC. Residues: CASSPDNRGYTF.

The CDR3 DNA reads TGTGCCAGCACCACCGGGTCCCGAGGCGCCGGGGAGCTGTTTTTT. Encoded protein: CASTTGSRGAGELFF. The rearrangement uses TRBV6-1 and TRBJ2-2; D is ambiguous. V was shortened by 7 bases and J by 6 bases, with 18 bases between the two germline ends. Germline values: CDR1 MNHNS, CDR2 SASEGT. The CDR3 length is 15 residues.

The genes are TRBV7-8 and TRBJ2-1; 8 nucleotides agree with TRBD2. With V trimmed by 1 base and J by 9 bases, 17 bases remained unmatched. CDR3 length: 18 residues. Germline V gene data show CDR1 as SGHVS and CDR2 as FQNEAQ. The CDR3 spells CASSLVTGGGGGRPEQFF. The DNA for the CDR3 is TGTGCCAGCAGCTTAGTCACAGGTGGTGGCGGGGGGCGGCCTGAGCAGTTCTTC.

J is TRBJ1-1 and V is TRBV6-5, with 7 bases identical to TRBD1. Germline V gene data show CDR1 as MNHEY and CDR2 as SVGAGI. The CDR3 runs 12 residues. The J segment lost 6 bases and the V segment lost 7 bases, leaving 5 bases of the junction unmatched. This CDR3 is CASTRTGAEAFF. The CDR3 DNA is TGTGCCAGCACCCGCACAGGGGCTGAAGCTTTCTTT.

The CDR3 reads CASSLVGRNTEAFF. In nucleotides, the CDR3 is TGTGCCAGCAGCTTGGTGGGCAGGAACACTGAAGCTTTCTTT. This sequence joins TRBV5-4 and TRBJ1-1; D is ambiguous. In germline, CDR1 is SGHNT, CDR2 YYREEE (reference sequence). The V and J ends lost 0 bases and 1 base respectively, with 7 bases between them. CDR3 size: 14 residues.

The rearrangement links TRBV25-1 to TRBJ1-1; possible D gene TRBD1, 5 bases. The CDR3 consists of 15 residues. Trimming pared 8 bases from V and 1 base from J, leaving 17 bases between. Looked up from germline, CDR1 is MGHDK and CDR2 is SYGVNS. The CDR3 bases are TGTGCCAGCCACGGGGGGTGGTCACCGAACACTGAAGCTTTCTTT. This translates into CASHGGWSPNTEAFF. Variable domain in full (rest from reference TRBV25-1 and TRBJ1-1): EADIYQTPRYLVIGTGKKITLECSQTMGHDKMYWYQQDPGMELHLIHYSYGVNSTEKGDLSSESTVSRIRTEHFPLTLESARPSHTSQYLCASHGGWSPNTEAFFGQGTRLTVV.

This clone has just one count. This chain connects TRBV28 to TRBJ2-1; D is perhaps TRBD1 (6 bases). Germline V gene sequence: CDR1 MDHEN, CDR2 SYDVKM. Trimming took 3 bases from V and 10 from J, leaving 16 bases between them. The CDR3 is 14 residues long. In nucleotides, the CDR3 is TGTGCCAGCAGTTTTCCGCAGGGGTCAAGGGAGCAGTTCTTC. Translating it yields CASSFPQGSREQFF.

The chain links TRBV7-3 to TRBJ1-6; no clear D. The V end lost 0 bases, the J end lost 8 bases, and 8 bases lay between the germline ends. There are 14 residues in the CDR3. Germline V gene sequence: CDR1 SGHTA, CDR2 FQGTGA. The CDR3 is CASSLTADYSPLHF. CDR3 DNA sequence: TGTGCCAGCAGCTTAACAGCGGATTATTCACCCCTCCACTTT.

This clone was counted once. This chain's CDR3 is CASRPGTSGSVVKNIQYF. The CDR3, as DNA: TGCGCCAGCAGACCCGGGACTAGCGGGAGCGTAGTCAAAAACATTCAGTACTTC. The chain uses TRBV10-2 and TRBJ2-4; 14 bases are a match to TRBD2. The V gene end was trimmed by 6 bases and the J gene end by 3 bases; junction bases not matched to a gene: 10. Germline lookup yields CDR1 WSHSY and CDR2 SAAADI. There are 18 residues in the CDR3.

The chain is built from TRBV6-6 and TRBJ2-7; D uncertain. Trimming left V 8 bases short and J 3 bases short, with 5 bases between. This CDR3 comprises 10 residues. CDR1 MNHNY and CDR2 SVGAGI come from the germline V gene (reference sequence). CDR3 loop: CASGHYEQYF. CDR3 DNA sequence: TGTGCCAGCGGGCACTACGAGCAGTACTTC.

This sequence joins TRBV4-1 and TRBJ2-7, with D possibly being TRBD1 (6 bases). Germline V gene sequence: CDR1 MGHRA, CDR2 YSYEKL. There are 13 residues in the CDR3. Between the trimmed V and J ends, which lost 1 base and 5 bases, there was a span of 9 bases. The CDR3 DNA reads TGCGCCAGCAGCCAAGGGGCAGGGGACGAGCAGTACTTC. It codes for CASSQGAGDEQYF.

CDR3 nucleotide sequence: TGTGCCAGCAGACCTTTGGGGCGATCTAACTATGGCTACACCTTC. This sequence encodes CASRPLGRSNYGYTF. The rearrangement joins TRBV6-5 to TRBJ1-2, with D perhaps TRBD1 (5 bases). Germline CDR1 is MNHEY and CDR2 is SVGAGI. V lost 6 bases, J lost 0 bases, and 14 bases lay in between. The CDR3 consists of 15 residues.

The gene calls are TRBV2 and TRBJ1-1, with 9 bases matching TRBD1. CDR1 and CDR2 from the germline V gene are SNHLY and FYNNEI. This CDR3 comprises 14 residues. The V gene end was trimmed by 4 bases and the J gene end by 5 bases; junction bases not matched to a gene: 5. CDR3 in DNA: TGTGCCAGCAGTGGCGGGACAGGGCGTACTGAAGCTTTCTTT. Translation: CASSGGTGRTEAFF. The entire variable domain, with the rest obtained from reference TRBV2 and TRBJ1-1, is as follows: EPEVTQTPSHQVTQMGQEVILRCVPISNHLYFYWYRQILGQKVEFLVSFYNNEISEKSEIFDDQFSVERPDGSNFTLKIRSTKLEDSAMYFCASSGGTGRTEAFFGQGTRLTVV.

V and J are TRBV7-2 and TRBJ2-1; no definite D call. The V gene's germline CDR1 is SGHTA and CDR2 FQGNSA. The CDR3 length is 16 residues. Trimming left V 0 bases short and J 2 bases short, with 11 bases between. The CDR3 loop is CASSLASTLAYNEQFF. The CDR3 DNA is TGTGCCAGCAGCTTAGCATCTACCCTAGCCTACAATGAGCAGTTCTTC.

The CDR3 spells CASSRERLLNTEAFF. Here the CDR3 DNA reads TGTGCCAGCAGCCGCGAGAGACTACTGAACACTGAAGCTTTCTTT. The chain has TRBV5-6 and TRBJ1-1; unclear D gene. V lost 4 bases and J 0 bases, leaving 13 bases between the germline ends. The length of the CDR3 is 15 residues. CDR1 and CDR2 from the germline V gene are SGHDT and YYEEEE.

The rearrangement uses TRBV6-6 and TRBJ2-1; D perhaps matches TRBD1 (5 bases). V was clipped by 4 bases and J by 4 bases, with 17 bases between them. The CDR3 is made up of 16 amino acids. From germline, CDR1 is MNHNY and CDR2 SVGAGI (reference sequence). CDR3 sequence: CASSSRTLLGYNEQFF. In DNA, the CDR3 is TGTGCCAGCAGTTCTAGGACACTCCTCGGGTACAATGAGCAGTTCTTC.

V gene TRBV4-1 combines with J gene TRBJ2-3; 9 bases line up with TRBD1. In germline, CDR1 is MGHRA, CDR2 YSYEKL. The J segment lost 6 bases and the V segment lost 1 base, leaving 5 bases of the junction unmatched. CDR3 size: 15 residues. CDR3 DNA: TGCGCCAGCAGCCAAGGGGACAGGGAGGTGGATACGCAGTATTTT. Encoded protein: CASSQGDREVDTQYF.

The chain combines TRBV6-5 with TRBJ2-2; the match to TRBD1 covers 8 bases. This CDR3 region has 15 residues. V dropped 1 base and J dropped 7; count of bases not matched to a gene: 5. Germline CDR1 is MNHEY and CDR2 is SVGAGI. Written as DNA, the CDR3 is TGTGCCAGCAGTTACTTGGACAGGGCTTACGGGGAGCTGTTTTTT. Translation gives CASSYLDRAYGELFF.

The chain carries TRBV2 and TRBJ2-2; tentatively, D is TRBD2 (5 bases). V lost 6 bases, J lost 3 bases, and 8 bases lay in between. The germline gives CDR1 SNHLY, CDR2 FYNNEI. The CDR3 is 13 amino acids. The chain's CDR3 is CASSPRDTGELFF. In DNA, the CDR3 is TGTGCCAGCAGCCCGCGGGACACCGGGGAGCTGTTTTTT.

This chain connects TRBV5-1 to TRBJ2-6, with 8 bases lining up with TRBD1. V lost 3 bases to trimming and J lost 0 bases; unmatched junction nucleotides: 14. The CDR3 covers 20 residues. Germline assignment: CDR1 SGHRS and CDR2 YFSETQ. The CDR3 sequence: CASSYKPGQEIYSGANVLTF. CDR3 nucleotide sequence: TGCGCCAGCAGCTACAAACCGGGACAGGAAATCTACTCTGGGGCCAACGTCCTGACTTTC.

The rearrangement uses TRBV5-1 and TRBJ2-6, with D possibly TRBD1 on 6 matching bases. The ends were cut back, 2 bases at V and 2 bases at J, with 11 bases in the middle. Germline V CDR1 and CDR2: SGHRS, YFSETQ. CDR3 length: 16 amino acids. The chain's CDR3 is CASSFVSGAGANVLTF. In DNA, the CDR3 is TGCGCCAGCAGCTTTGTTTCAGGGGCTGGGGCCAACGTCCTGACTTTC.